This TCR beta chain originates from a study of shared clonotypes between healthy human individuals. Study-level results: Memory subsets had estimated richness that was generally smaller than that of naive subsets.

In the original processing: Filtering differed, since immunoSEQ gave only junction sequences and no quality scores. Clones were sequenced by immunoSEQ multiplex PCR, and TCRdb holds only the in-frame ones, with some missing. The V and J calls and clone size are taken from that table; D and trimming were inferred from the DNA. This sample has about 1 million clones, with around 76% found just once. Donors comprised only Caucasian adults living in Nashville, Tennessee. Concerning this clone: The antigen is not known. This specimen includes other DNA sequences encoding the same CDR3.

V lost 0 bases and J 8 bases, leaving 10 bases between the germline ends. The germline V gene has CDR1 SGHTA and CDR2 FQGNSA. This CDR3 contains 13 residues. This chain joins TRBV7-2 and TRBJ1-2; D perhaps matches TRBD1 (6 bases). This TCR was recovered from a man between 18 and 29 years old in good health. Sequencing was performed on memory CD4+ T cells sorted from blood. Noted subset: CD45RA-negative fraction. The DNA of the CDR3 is TGTGCCAGCAGCTTAGCAACAGGGAACGGCTACACCTTC. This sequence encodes CASSLATGNGYTF.